One sample yielded the 27 T cell receptor beta chains listed below, sequenced in a study of T cell responses to AZD1222 COVID-19 vaccine. Data came from immunoSEQ multiplex PCR; TCRdb stores just in-frame clones and leaves some out. The sample includes about 130,000 clones, 90% to 95% of them seen just once. The input for sequencing was peripheral blood, taken 28 days after the second AZD1222 dose. The source is an adult who received the AZD1222 COVID-19 vaccine.

The chain joins TRBV19 to TRBJ1-1, with D unclear. This CDR3 has 15 amino acids. Trimming pared 7 bases from V and 2 bases from J, leaving 17 bases between. The germline CDR1 and CDR2 sequences are LNHDA and SQIVND (reference sequence). The CDR3 nucleotides are TGTGCCAGTATCCGGCGCCGGAGAGACAACACTGAAGCTTTCTTT. This translates into CASIRRRRDNTEAFF.

This sequence joins TRBV5-6 and TRBJ1-2, with D possibly matching TRBD1 (6 bases). Germline values: CDR1 SGHDT, CDR2 YYEEEE. The CDR3 totals 14 residues. Trimming removed 1 base from V and 4 bases from J, with 11 bases in between. The DNA for the CDR3 is TGTGCCAGCAGCTTGAGGGGGTCTAGCTATGGCTACACCTTC. It translates to CASSLRGSSYGYTF.

V is TRBV27 and J is TRBJ2-7, with 12 bases lining up with TRBD2. V lost 6 bases to trimming and J lost 0 bases; unmatched junction nucleotides: 3. This CDR3 region has 15 residues. Germline V gene sequence: CDR1 MNHEY, CDR2 SMNVEV (reference sequence). The CDR3 reads CASSWTSGASYEQYF. The CDR3 DNA is TGTGCCAGCAGCTGGACTAGCGGGGCCTCCTACGAGCAGTACTTC.

The rearrangement links TRBV5-8 to TRBJ2-7; D gene unclear. CDR1 is SGHTS and CDR2 is YDEGEE in the germline V gene. The CDR3 loop spans 14 amino acids. Trimming cost V 2 bases and J 7 bases, with 16 bases left between them. CDR3 sequence: CASSFRALHGEQYF. Here the CDR3 DNA reads TGTGCCAGCAGCTTCCGGGCCCTACACGGGGAGCAGTACTTC.

The CDR3 region is CASSTMTSGTYEQYF. For the CDR3, the DNA is TGTGCCAGCAGTACTATGACTAGTGGGACCTACGAGCAGTACTTC. The chain joins TRBV6-5 to TRBJ2-7; the D gene is possibly TRBD2 (6 bases). Trimming left V 5 bases short and J 2 bases short, with 16 bases between. The CDR3 length is 15 residues. The V gene's germline CDR1 is MNHEY and CDR2 SVGAGI.

The gene calls are TRBV7-9 and TRBJ2-2; the D call may be TRBD1 or TRBD2 (7 bases each). Germline lookup yields CDR1 SEHNR and CDR2 FQNEAQ (reference sequence). Trimming removed 4 bases at V and 3 bases at J, with 15 bases between. The CDR3 extends over 16 amino acids. The DNA of the CDR3 is TGTGCCAGCAGCTACTACAGGGGAGGGGACACCGGGGAGCTGTTTTTT. It is translated as CASSYYRGGDTGELFF.

The CDR3 DNA follows: TGTGCTAGTGGTTTGGGAACGAGCGGGGACACAGATACGCAGTATTTT. It encodes CASGLGTSGDTDTQYF. The rearrangement uses TRBV12-5 and TRBJ2-3; TRBD2 aligns across 7 bases. This CDR3 is built from 16 residues. V shed 1 base and J 2 bases; nucleotides not matched to a gene: 6. Germline CDR1 reads LGHNT; CDR2 reads FRNRAP. Full variable domain (missing parts from reference TRBV12-5 and TRBJ2-3): DARVTQTPRHKVTEMGQEVTMRCQPILGHNTVFWYRQTMMQGLELLAYFRNRAPLDDSGMPKDRFSAEMPDATLATLKIQPSEPRDSAVYFCASGLGTSGDTDTQYFGPGTRLTVL.

The chain employs TRBV2 and TRBJ1-5, with a tentative D call TRBD1 (5 bases). CDR3 size: 15 residues. V shed 6 bases and J shed 0 bases, with 12 bases lying between them. Germline CDR1 reads SNHLY; CDR2 reads FYNNEI. DNA for the CDR3: TGTGCCAGCAGCCCCGGACATGGTAGCAATCAGCCCCAGCATTTT. It translates to CASSPGHGSNQPQHF.

The chain uses TRBV28 and TRBJ1-2, with D tentatively TRBD1 (5 bases). Germline loops: CDR1 MDHEN, CDR2 SYDVKM. V lost 5 bases to trimming and J lost 10 bases, with 20 bases between them. CDR3 size: 14 residues. The CDR3 DNA follows: TGTGCCAGCAGTCTACAACAGGCCCTCGGGCCCTACACCTTC. Translated: CASSLQQALGPYTF.

The table lists this clone with a few counts. The DNA for the CDR3 is TGTGCCAGCAGCCCCCGACGACAGGGCGGCGAGCAGTACTTC. As protein: CASSPRRQGGEQYF. This chain joins TRBV3-1 (or the pseudogene TRBV3-2) and TRBJ2-7, with 7 bases matching TRBD1. V shed 4 bases and J 6 bases; nucleotides not matched to a gene: 9. Germline V lookup: CDR1 LGHDT, CDR2 YNNKEL (reference sequence). CDR3 length: 14 residues.

The V gene is TRBV7-2, the J gene TRBJ2-7; 7 bases line up with TRBD2. Germline loops: CDR1 SGHTA, CDR2 FQGNSA. V lost 4 bases, J lost 2 bases, and 5 bases stayed unmatched. The length of the CDR3 is 14 residues. This chain's CDR3 is CASSSGGSTYEQYF. CDR3 coding DNA: TGTGCCAGCAGCTCGGGAGGCAGCACCTACGAGCAGTACTTC.

V gene TRBV6-5 combines with J gene TRBJ1-1; D may be TRBD1 (5 bases). Germline V gene data show CDR1 as MNHEY and CDR2 as SVGAGI. With 7 bases removed from V and 4 bases from J, the gap between germline ends came to 10 bases. CDR3 length equals 12 residues. The CDR3 is CASIQRGTEAFF. For the CDR3, the DNA is TGTGCCAGCATTCAAAGGGGCACTGAAGCTTTCTTT.

The V call is TRBV11-2, the J call TRBJ2-2; 7 bases map to TRBD2. The trim removed 5 bases at V and 7 bases at J, leaving 10 bases unmatched. The CDR3 spans 15 residues. Per the germline V gene, CDR1 is SGHAT and CDR2 is FQNNGV. In DNA form, the CDR3 reads TGTGCCAGCAGCGCGATTCGGGGAGGGATCGGGGAGCTGTTTTTT. Its protein product is CASSAIRGGIGELFF.

The chain employs TRBV11-3 and TRBJ2-3; D gene uncertain. V lost 1 base and J lost 1, with 9 bases in between. Germline values: CDR1 SGHNT, CDR2 YENEEA. This CDR3 has 15 amino acids. CDR3 DNA sequence: TGTGCCAGCAGCTTAGGACGGAGCCGCACAGATACGCAGTATTTT. Translation: CASSLGRSRTDTQYF.

The chain links TRBV7-8 to TRBJ1-1; D perhaps matches TRBD1 (6 bases). This CDR3 contains 13 residues. Trimming removed 0 bases at V and 11 bases at J, with 13 bases between. Germline lookup yields CDR1 SGHVS and CDR2 FQNEAQ. The CDR3 loop reads CASSLAETGRAFF. CDR3 coding DNA: TGTGCCAGCAGCTTAGCCGAGACAGGCAGGGCTTTCTTT. The full variable domain, rest sourced from reference TRBV7-8 and TRBJ1-1, is GAGVSQSPRYKVAKRGQDVALRCDPISGHVSLFWYQQALGQGPEFLTYFQNEAQLDKSGLPSDRFFAERPEGSVSTLKIQRTQQEDSAVYLCASSLAETGRAFFGQGTRLTVV.

CDR3 nucleotides: TGTGCCAGCAGCTTAGAACGGGGGGGTGGAAATGAGCAGTTCTTC. Translation gives CASSLERGGGNEQFF. The genes are TRBV11-3 and TRBJ2-1; 8 positions agree with TRBD2. The germline gives CDR1 SGHNT, CDR2 YENEEA. With V trimmed by 0 bases and J by 7 bases, 5 bases remained unmatched. The length of the CDR3 is 15 residues.

This chain links TRBV2 with TRBJ1-3; D is perhaps TRBD1 (5 bases). The ends were cut back, 1 base at V and 6 bases at J, with 7 bases in the middle. From germline, CDR1 is SNHLY and CDR2 FYNNEI. CDR3 length: 13 residues. The CDR3 reads CASSEVGENTIYF. DNA for the CDR3: TGTGCCAGCAGTGAAGTGGGGGAAAACACCATATATTTT.

The chain has TRBV5-1 and TRBJ1-6; no clear D. V lost 0 bases and J 6 bases, leaving 10 bases between the germline ends. The CDR3 consists of 15 residues. CDR1 SGHRS and CDR2 YFSETQ come from the germline V gene. CDR3 residues: CASSLDPAVNSPLHF. In DNA, the CDR3 is TGCGCCAGCAGCTTGGACCCAGCCGTTAATTCACCCCTCCACTTT.

This clone was counted only a few times. CDR3 amino acids: CARSLRRIGEGKAFF. In nucleotides, the CDR3 is TGTGCCAGAAGCTTGCGAAGGATCGGGGAGGGGAAAGCTTTCTTT. The chain is built from TRBV5-3 and TRBJ1-1, with D possibly being TRBD1 (5 bases). TRBV5-3 is designated an ORF whose function remains uncertain. CDR3 length: 15 residues. Trimming stripped 1 base from V and 9 bases from J, with 19 bases between.

The chain couples TRBV2 to TRBJ1-5; 8 bases align to TRBD1. CDR1 and CDR2 (germline): SNHLY, FYNNEI. The CDR3 runs to 16 residues. V dropped 4 bases and J dropped 4; count of bases not matched to a gene: 9. The CDR3 nucleotides are TGTGCCAGCAGTGCCAGGACAGGGCAAGGAAATCAGCCCCAGCATTTT. Translated: CASSARTGQGNQPQHF. Together with reference TRBV2 and TRBJ1-5, the CDR3 gives the full variable domain: EPEVTQTPSHQVTQMGQEVILRCVPISNHLYFYWYRQILGQKVEFLVSFYNNEISEKSEIFDDQFSVERPDGSNFTLKIRSTKLEDSAMYFCASSARTGQGNQPQHFGDGTRLSIL.

The chain links TRBV7-9 to TRBJ1-6; no definite D call. The CDR3 is 15 amino acids. Germline V CDR1 and CDR2: SEHNR, FQNEAQ (reference sequence). Trimming removed 3 bases from V and 5 bases from J, with 11 bases in between. As DNA, the CDR3 is TGTGCCAGCAGCTTTAGGGAACGGGATAATTCACCCCTCCACTTT. This sequence encodes CASSFRERDNSPLHF.

This clone showed up just a few times. The chain has TRBV7-6 and TRBJ1-2, with 8 bases lining up with TRBD1. The germline gives CDR1 SGHVS, CDR2 FNYEAQ. CDR3 length: 14 residues. Trimming took 6 bases from V and 4 from J; bases not matched to a gene: 7. The CDR3 sequence is CASSPAGQGYGYTF. The CDR3 region has the DNA TGTGCCAGCAGTCCAGCAGGACAGGGCTATGGCTACACCTTC.

In its sample, this clone was seen once. The rearrangement joins TRBV10-3 to TRBJ2-7; tentative D call: TRBD1 (5 bases). V lost 3 bases and J 5 bases, leaving 14 bases between the germline ends. In germline, CDR1 is ENHRY, CDR2 SYGVKD. CDR3 length: 14 residues. This CDR3 reads CAISDYQGRDEQYF. The CDR3 DNA is TGTGCCATCAGTGATTATCAGGGTAGGGACGAGCAGTACTTC.

This clone has only one observation. The J gene is TRBJ2-1, the V gene TRBV7-9; D is undetermined. CDR1 is SEHNR and CDR2 is FQNEAQ in the germline V gene (reference sequence). The CDR3 length is 11 residues. Trimming removed 5 bases at V and 8 bases at J, with 7 bases between. DNA of the CDR3: TGTGCCAGCAGCCGCACCCATGAGCAGTTCTTC. It translates to CASSRTHEQFF.

J is TRBJ1-2 and V is TRBV27; D is uncertain. Trimming removed 4 bases from V and 6 bases from J, with 12 bases in between. Looked up from germline, CDR1 is MNHEY and CDR2 is SMNVEV (reference sequence). The CDR3 runs 13 residues. The CDR3 bases are TGTGCCAGCAGTTATGGGGAGGGTCATGGCTACACCTTC. Protein product: CASSYGEGHGYTF.

The V gene is TRBV7-8, the J gene TRBJ2-1; D not resolved. V lost 1 base and J lost 5, with 9 bases in between. Germline V gene data show CDR1 as SGHVS and CDR2 as FQNEAQ. The CDR3 spans 14 residues. The CDR3 coding sequence is TGTGCCAGCAGCTTAGGCCAGGAGAACAATGAGCAGTTCTTC. Encoded protein: CASSLGQENNEQFF.

The chain links TRBV7-9 to TRBJ2-7, with D tentatively TRBD1 or TRBD2 (6 bases each). This CDR3 region has 13 residues. Trimming pared 5 bases from V and 6 bases from J, leaving 14 bases between. Germline-derived CDR1 and CDR2 are SEHNR and FQNEAQ (reference sequence). The CDR3 nucleotides read TGTGCCAGCAGCCTCGAAGGGGGGTTCGAGCAGTACTTC. Residues: CASSLEGGFEQYF.